The clone carrying this T cell receptor (beta chain) was seen at least ten times. RNA transcripts were the template for amplifying TCR beta CDR3 regions. The study used the HTBI primer set for a first-round RT-PCR of the TCR CDR3. TCRdb itself ran the multiplex PCR reads through MiXCR, one entry per CDR3 protein. Of 600,000 to 750,000 distinct CDR3 sequences in the sample, around a sixth are singletons; the top ten hold around 15%. Trimming stripped 1 base from V and 10 bases from J, with 13 bases between. The CDR3 covers 13 residues. Per the germline V gene, CDR1 is SGHAT and CDR2 is FQNNGV. The source of the sample is a study of T cells in Graves' hyperthyroidism and ophthalmopathy.

This chain links TRBV11-2 with TRBJ1-1; D not certain. This receptor was identified in a man aged 50 to 60 with Graves' hyperthyroidism. Sample: blood. The chain's CDR3 is CASSLGSYLRAFF. The CDR3 DNA reads as TGTGCCAGCAGCTTAGGGTCATATCTCCGAGCTTTCTTT.